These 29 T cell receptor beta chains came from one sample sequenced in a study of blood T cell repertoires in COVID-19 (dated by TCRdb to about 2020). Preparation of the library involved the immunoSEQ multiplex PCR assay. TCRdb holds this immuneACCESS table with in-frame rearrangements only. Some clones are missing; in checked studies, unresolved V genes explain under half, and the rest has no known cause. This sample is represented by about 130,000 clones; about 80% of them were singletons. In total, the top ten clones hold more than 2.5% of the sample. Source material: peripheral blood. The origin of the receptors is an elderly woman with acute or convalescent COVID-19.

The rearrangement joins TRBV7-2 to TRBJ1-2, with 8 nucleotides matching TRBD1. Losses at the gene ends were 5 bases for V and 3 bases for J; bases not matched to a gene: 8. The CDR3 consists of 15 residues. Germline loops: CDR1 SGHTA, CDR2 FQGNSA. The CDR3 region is CASSTRTGPHYGYTF. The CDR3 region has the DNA TGTGCCAGCAGCACGCGGACAGGGCCCCACTATGGCTACACCTTC.

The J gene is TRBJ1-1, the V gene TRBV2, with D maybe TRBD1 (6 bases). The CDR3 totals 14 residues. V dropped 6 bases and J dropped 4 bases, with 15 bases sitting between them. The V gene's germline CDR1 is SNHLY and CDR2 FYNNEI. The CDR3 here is CASSDLTGTTEAFF. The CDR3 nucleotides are TGTGCCAGCAGCGACCTTACAGGGACCACTGAAGCTTTCTTT.

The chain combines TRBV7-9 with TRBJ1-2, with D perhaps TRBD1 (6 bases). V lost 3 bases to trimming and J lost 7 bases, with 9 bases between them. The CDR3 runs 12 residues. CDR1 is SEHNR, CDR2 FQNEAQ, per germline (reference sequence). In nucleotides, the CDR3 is TGTGCCAGCAGCTTTACAGGGAGTGGCTACACCTTC. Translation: CASSFTGSGYTF.

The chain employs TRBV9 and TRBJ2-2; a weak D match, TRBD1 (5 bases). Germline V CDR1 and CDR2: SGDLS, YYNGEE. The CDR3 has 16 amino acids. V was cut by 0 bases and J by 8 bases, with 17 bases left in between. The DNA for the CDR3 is TGTGCCAGCAGCGTAGGGGGCTCGCCCTCGAAGGGGGAGCTGTTTTTT. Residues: CASSVGGSPSKGELFF. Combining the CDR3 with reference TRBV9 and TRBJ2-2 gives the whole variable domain DSGVTQTPKHLITATGQRVTLRCSPRSGDLSVYWYQQSLDQGLQFLIQYYNGEERAKGNILERFSAQQFPDLHSELNLSSLELGDSALYFCASSVGGSPSKGELFFGEGSRLTVL.

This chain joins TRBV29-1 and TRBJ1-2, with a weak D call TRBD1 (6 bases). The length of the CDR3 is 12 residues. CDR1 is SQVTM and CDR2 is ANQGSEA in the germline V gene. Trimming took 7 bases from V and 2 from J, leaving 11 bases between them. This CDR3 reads CSDLGTNYGYTF. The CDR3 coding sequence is TGCAGCGACCTCGGGACAAACTATGGCTACACCTTC.

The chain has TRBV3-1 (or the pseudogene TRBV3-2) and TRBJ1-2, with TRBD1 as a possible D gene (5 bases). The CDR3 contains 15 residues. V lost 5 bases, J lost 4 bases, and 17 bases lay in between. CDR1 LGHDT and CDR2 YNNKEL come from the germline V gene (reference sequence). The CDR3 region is CASSWRVAGTYGYTF. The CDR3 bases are TGTGCCAGCAGCTGGCGGGTTGCGGGGACCTATGGCTACACCTTC.

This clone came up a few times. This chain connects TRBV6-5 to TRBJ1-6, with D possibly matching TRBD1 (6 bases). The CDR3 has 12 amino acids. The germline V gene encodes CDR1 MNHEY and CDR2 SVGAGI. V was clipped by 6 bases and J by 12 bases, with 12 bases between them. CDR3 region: CASSTIQGPLHF. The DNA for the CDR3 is TGTGCCAGCAGCACCATACAGGGACCCCTCCACTTT.

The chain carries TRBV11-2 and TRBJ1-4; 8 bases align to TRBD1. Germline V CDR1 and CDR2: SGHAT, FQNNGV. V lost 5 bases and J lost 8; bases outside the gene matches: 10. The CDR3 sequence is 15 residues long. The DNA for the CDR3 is TGTGCCAGCAGCCCCTGGCAGGGGGCAGGCGAAAAACTGTTTTTT. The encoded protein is CASSPWQGAGEKLFF.

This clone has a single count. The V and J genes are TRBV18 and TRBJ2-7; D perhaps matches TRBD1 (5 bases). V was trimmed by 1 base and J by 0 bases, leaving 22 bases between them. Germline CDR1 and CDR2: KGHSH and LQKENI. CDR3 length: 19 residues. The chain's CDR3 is CASSPLTVSRASRSYEQYF. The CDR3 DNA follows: TGTGCCAGCTCACCACTGACCGTTAGCAGGGCGAGTCGCTCCTACGAGCAGTACTTC.

CDR3 DNA sequence: TGTGCCTGGAGTGTAATCCCGGAAAAACTGTTTTTT. Translation gives CAWSVIPEKLFF. V and J are TRBV30 and TRBJ1-4; D call uncertain. The CDR3 has 12 residues. The V and J ends lost 0 bases and 8 bases respectively, with 7 bases between them. The V gene's germline CDR1 is GTSNPN and CDR2 SVGIG (reference sequence).

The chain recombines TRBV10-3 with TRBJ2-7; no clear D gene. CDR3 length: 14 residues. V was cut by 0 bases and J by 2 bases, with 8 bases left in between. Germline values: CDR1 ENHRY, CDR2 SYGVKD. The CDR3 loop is CAISESRAPYEQYF. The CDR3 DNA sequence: TGTGCCATCAGTGAGTCCCGAGCTCCCTACGAGCAGTACTTC.

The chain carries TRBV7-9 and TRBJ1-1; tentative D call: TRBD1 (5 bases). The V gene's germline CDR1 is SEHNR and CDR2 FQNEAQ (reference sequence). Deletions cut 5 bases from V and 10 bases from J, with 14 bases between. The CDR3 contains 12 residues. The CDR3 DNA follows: TGTGCCAGCAGCCAGCCTACAGGATCAGCTTTCTTT. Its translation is CASSQPTGSAFF.

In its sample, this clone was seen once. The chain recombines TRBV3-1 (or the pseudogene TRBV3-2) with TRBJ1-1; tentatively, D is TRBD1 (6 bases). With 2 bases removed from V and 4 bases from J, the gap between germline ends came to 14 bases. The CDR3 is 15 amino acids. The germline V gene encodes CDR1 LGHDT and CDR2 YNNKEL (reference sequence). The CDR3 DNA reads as TGTGCCAGCAGCCAAACCAGGGGCGGGAGCACTGAAGCTTTCTTT. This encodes CASSQTRGGSTEAFF.

The CDR3 reads CASTSLRNTGELFF. CDR3 sequence (DNA): TGTGCCAGTACCTCTTTGAGGAACACCGGGGAGCTGTTTTTT. The rearrangement joins TRBV3-1 (or the pseudogene TRBV3-2) to TRBJ2-2; D call uncertain. This CDR3 spans 14 amino acids. V lost 9 bases and J lost 1, with 12 bases in between. In germline, CDR1 is LGHDT, CDR2 YNNKEL (reference sequence).

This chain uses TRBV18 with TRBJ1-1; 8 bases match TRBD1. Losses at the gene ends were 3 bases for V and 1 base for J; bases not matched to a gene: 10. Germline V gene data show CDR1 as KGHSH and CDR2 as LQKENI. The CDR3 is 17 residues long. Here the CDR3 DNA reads TGTGCCAGCTCACCTCTAGCCCCCGGGACAGGGAACACTGAAGCTTTCTTT. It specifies CASSPLAPGTGNTEAFF.

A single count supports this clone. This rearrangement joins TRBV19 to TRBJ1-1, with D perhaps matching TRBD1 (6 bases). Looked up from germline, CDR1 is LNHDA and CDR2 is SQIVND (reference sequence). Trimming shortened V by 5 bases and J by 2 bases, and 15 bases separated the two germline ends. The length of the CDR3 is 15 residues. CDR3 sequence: CASSSTGGLNTEAFF. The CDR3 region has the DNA TGTGCCAGTAGTTCGACCGGGGGGCTTAACACTGAAGCTTTCTTT.

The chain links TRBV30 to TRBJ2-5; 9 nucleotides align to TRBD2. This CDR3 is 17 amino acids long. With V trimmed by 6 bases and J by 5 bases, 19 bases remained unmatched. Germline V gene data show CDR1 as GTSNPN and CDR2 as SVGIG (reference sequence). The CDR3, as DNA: TGTGCCTGCCTGAAGGGAGCGGGGGGCCTAAGTAGGGAGACCCAGTACTTC. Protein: CACLKGAGGLSRETQYF.

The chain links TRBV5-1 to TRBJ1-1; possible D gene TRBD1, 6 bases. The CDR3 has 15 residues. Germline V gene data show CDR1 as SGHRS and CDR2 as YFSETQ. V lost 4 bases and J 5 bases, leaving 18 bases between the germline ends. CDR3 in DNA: TGCGCCAGCAGCCGCGGCGGGGGGCCTGTGACTGAAGCTTTCTTT. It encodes CASSRGGGPVTEAFF. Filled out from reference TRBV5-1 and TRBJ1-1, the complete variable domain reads KAGVTQTPRYLIKTRGQQVTLSCSPISGHRSVSWYQQTPGQGLQFLFEYFSETQRNKGNFPGRFSGRQFSNSRSEMNVSTLELGDSALYLCASSRGGGPVTEAFFGQGTRLTVV.

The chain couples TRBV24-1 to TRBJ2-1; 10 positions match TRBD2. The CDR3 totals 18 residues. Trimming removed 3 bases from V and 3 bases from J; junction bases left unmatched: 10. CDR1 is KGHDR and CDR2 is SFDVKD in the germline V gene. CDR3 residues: CATSDTTRTSGNYNEQFF. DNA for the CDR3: TGTGCCACCAGTGATACTACTAGGACTAGCGGTAACTACAATGAGCAGTTCTTC.

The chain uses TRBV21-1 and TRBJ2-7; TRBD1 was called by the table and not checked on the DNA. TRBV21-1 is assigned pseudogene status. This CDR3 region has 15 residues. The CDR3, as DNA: TGTGCCAGCAGCCGACGTTCAGGCATCTCCTACGAGCAGTACTTC. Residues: CASSRRSGISYEQYF.

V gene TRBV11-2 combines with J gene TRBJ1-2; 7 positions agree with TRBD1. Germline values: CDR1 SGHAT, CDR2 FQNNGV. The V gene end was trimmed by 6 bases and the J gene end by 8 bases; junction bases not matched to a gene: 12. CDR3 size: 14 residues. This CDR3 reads CASRPRVQGTGYTF. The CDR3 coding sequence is TGTGCCAGCAGGCCCAGGGTACAGGGGACCGGCTACACCTTC.

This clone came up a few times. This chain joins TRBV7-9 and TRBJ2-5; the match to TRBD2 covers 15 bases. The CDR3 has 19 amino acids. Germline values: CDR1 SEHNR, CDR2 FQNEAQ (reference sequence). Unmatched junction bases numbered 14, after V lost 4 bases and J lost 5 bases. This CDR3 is CASSWPGLAGGTGVETQYF. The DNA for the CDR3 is TGTGCCAGCAGCTGGCCGGGACTAGCGGGGGGAACCGGGGTGGAGACCCAGTACTTC.

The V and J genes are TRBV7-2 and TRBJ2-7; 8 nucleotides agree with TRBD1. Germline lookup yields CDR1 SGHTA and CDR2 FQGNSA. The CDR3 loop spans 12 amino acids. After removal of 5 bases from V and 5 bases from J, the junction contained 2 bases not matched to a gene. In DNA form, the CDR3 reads TGTGCCAGCAGCAAGGGACAGGACGAGCAGTACTTC. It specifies CASSKGQDEQYF. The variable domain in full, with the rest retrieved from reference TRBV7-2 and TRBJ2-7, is GAGVSQSPSNKVTEKGKDVELRCDPISGHTALYWYRQSLGQGLEFLIYFQGNSAPDKSGLPSDRFSAERTGGSVSTLTIQRTQQEDSAVYLCASSKGQDEQYFGPGTRLTVT.

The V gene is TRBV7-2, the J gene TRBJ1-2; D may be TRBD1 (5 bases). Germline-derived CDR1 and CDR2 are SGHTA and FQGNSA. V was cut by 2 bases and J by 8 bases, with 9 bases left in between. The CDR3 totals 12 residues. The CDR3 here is CASSLSGDGYTF. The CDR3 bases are TGTGCCAGCAGCTTATCGGGGGACGGCTACACCTTC. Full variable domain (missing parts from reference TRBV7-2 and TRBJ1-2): GAGVSQSPSNKVTEKGKDVELRCDPISGHTALYWYRQSLGQGLEFLIYFQGNSAPDKSGLPSDRFSAERTGGSVSTLTIQRTQQEDSAVYLCASSLSGDGYTFGSGTRLTVV.

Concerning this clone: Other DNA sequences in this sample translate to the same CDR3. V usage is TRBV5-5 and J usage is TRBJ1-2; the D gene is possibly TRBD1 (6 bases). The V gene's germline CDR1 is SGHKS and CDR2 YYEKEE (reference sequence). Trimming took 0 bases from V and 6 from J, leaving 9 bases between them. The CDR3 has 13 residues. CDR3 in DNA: TGTGCCAGCAGCTTGGCAGGGGAACATGGCTACACCTTC. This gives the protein CASSLAGEHGYTF.

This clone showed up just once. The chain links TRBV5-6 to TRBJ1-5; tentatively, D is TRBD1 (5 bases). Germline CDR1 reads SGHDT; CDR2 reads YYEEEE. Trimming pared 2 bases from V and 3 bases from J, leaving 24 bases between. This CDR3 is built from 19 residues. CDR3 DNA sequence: TGTGCCAGCAGCTTCGGAGGGGATCCCGCCGATCGGATCAATCAGCCCCAGCATTTT. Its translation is CASSFGGDPADRINQPQHF. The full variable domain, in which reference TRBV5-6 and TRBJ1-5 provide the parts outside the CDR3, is DAGVTQSPTHLIKTRGQQVTLRCSPKSGHDTVSWYQQALGQGPQFIFQYYEEEERQRGNFPDRFSGHQFPNYSSELNVNALLLGDSALYLCASSFGGDPADRINQPQHFGDGTRLSIL.

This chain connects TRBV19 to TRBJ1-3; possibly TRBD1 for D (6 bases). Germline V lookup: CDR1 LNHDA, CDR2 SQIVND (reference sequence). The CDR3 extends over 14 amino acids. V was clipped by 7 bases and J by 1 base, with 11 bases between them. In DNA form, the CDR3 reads TGTGCCAGTACGACAGGCTCGTCTGGAAACACCATATATTTT. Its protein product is CASTTGSSGNTIYF.

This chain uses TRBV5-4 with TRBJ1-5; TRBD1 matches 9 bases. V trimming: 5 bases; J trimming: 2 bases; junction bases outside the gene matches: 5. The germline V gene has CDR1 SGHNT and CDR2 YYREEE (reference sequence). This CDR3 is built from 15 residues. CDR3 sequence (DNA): TGTGCCAGCAGTCGGGGACAGGGCGGCAATCAGCCCCAGCATTTT. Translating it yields CASSRGQGGNQPQHF. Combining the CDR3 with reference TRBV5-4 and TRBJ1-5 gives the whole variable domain ETGVTQSPTHLIKTRGQQVTLRCSSQSGHNTVSWYQQALGQGPQFIFQYYREEENGRGNFPPRFSGLQFPNYSSELNVNALELDDSALYLCASSRGQGGNQPQHFGDGTRLSIL.

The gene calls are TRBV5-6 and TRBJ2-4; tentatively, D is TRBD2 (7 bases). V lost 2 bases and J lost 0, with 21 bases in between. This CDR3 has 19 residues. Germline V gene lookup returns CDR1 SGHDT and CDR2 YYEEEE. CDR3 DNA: TGTGCCAGCAGCTTACAACATGCGGGGGCCCGTGTAGCCAAAAACATTCAGTACTTC. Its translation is CASSLQHAGARVAKNIQYF.